The clone carrying this TCR beta chain registers medium-sized by frequency. Its antigen is unknown. Multiplex touch-down PCR amplified TRB using TRB-A and TRB-B pools in one tube. TCRdb re-called the multiplex PCR reads; one entry per CDR3 protein, DNA not given. The ten top clones account for about 28%, within a sample of around 7,400 distinct CDR3 sequences. These data come from a study of T cell clusters in autoimmune cytopenias. About the research overall: Per sample, median TRB depth was roughly 56,000 reads, yielding a median roughly 2,400 distinct clonotypes.

This CDR3 is 15 amino acids long. Germline V gene sequence: CDR1 SGHTA, CDR2 FQGNSA. TRB was amplified from 250 ng of peripheral blood genomic DNA per sample. Findings and limits, study-wide: No cluster-lack signature appeared between secondary cytopenia and chronic lymphocytic leukemia patients, apparently due to lymphoma masking. TRB repertoire shifts in secondary cytopenia and chronic lymphocytic leukemia mostly reflected lymphoma, not autoimmunity. The T cell clusters came from computational analysis alone and lack functional validation.

The sequenced material came from peripheral blood. The chain employs TRBV7-2 and TRBJ2-6; TCRdb calls TRBD1, which cannot be checked without DNA. This clonotype was obtained from a human donor with an autoimmune cytopenia or autoimmune hepatitis (not recorded which). CDR3: CASGPGSSGANVLTF.